These 20 T cell receptor beta chains originate from one sample sequenced in a study of blood T cell repertoires in COVID-19. Clones were read by immunoSEQ multiplex PCR, and TCRdb kept only the in-frame ones, dropping some. There are approximately 220,000 clones in the sample; about four fifths occur only once, and approximately 4.8% lies in the top ten. Material for sequencing was PBMCs or T cells enriched from blood (not recorded which). These receptors were collected from a woman aged 45-59 years who had been exposed to COVID-19.

In DNA, the CDR3 is TGCGCCAGCAGCCAGCAAGAGGCCTTCTCTGGGGCCAACGTCCTGACTTTC. Residues: CASSQQEAFSGANVLTF. This rearrangement joins TRBV5-1 to TRBJ2-6; D uncertain. CDR1 is SGHRS, CDR2 YFSETQ, per germline. The CDR3 runs 17 residues. The V and J ends lost 4 bases and 0 bases respectively, with 14 bases between them. Complete variable domain (other parts from reference TRBV5-1 and TRBJ2-6): KAGVTQTPRYLIKTRGQQVTLSCSPISGHRSVSWYQQTPGQGLQFLFEYFSETQRNKGNFPGRFSGRQFSNSRSEMNVSTLELGDSALYLCASSQQEAFSGANVLTFGAGSRLTVL.

This clone was observed once. The V gene is TRBV5-4, the J gene TRBJ2-7; 10 bases agree with TRBD1. V dropped 4 bases and J dropped 2; count of bases not matched to a gene: 6. This CDR3 contains 15 residues. CDR1 is SGHNT and CDR2 is YYREEE in the germline V gene (reference sequence). The CDR3 is CASSPPTGGPYEQYF. The CDR3 DNA is TGTGCCAGCAGCCCGCCGACAGGGGGCCCCTACGAGCAGTACTTC. The full variable domain, in which reference TRBV5-4 and TRBJ2-7 provide the parts outside the CDR3, is ETGVTQSPTHLIKTRGQQVTLRCSSQSGHNTVSWYQQALGQGPQFIFQYYREEENGRGNFPPRFSGLQFPNYSSELNVNALELDDSALYLCASSPPTGGPYEQYFGPGTRLTVT.

This rearrangement joins TRBV18 to TRBJ2-5; 8 bases agree with TRBD1. CDR3 size: 18 residues. Looked up from germline, CDR1 is KGHSH and CDR2 is LQKENI. V was pared by 6 bases and J by 6 bases, with 21 bases of the junction left unmatched. CDR3 sequence (DNA): TGTGCCAGCTCCCCGGGATTCGAGAGGACAGGGTTAGGGAAGACCCAGTACTTC. Amino acids: CASSPGFERTGLGKTQYF.

The rearrangement links TRBV6-2 or TRBV6-3 to TRBJ1-1, with 10 bases that match TRBD1. The V gene's germline CDR1 is MNHEY and CDR2 SVGEGT. CDR3 length: 16 amino acids. V lost 5 bases to trimming and J lost 0 bases; unmatched junction nucleotides: 6. The DNA for the CDR3 is TGTGCCAGCAGTCACGGGACAGGGGTGATGAACACTGAAGCTTTCTTT. As protein: CASSHGTGVMNTEAFF.

The chain combines TRBV18 with TRBJ2-3; 9 bases are shared with TRBD1. J lost 3 bases, V lost 5 bases, and 3 bases had no gene match. CDR1 and CDR2 (germline): KGHSH, LQKENI. The CDR3 runs to 14 residues. CDR3 in DNA: TGTGCCAGCTCAGAAGGGACAGGGACAGATACGCAGTATTTT. Encoded protein: CASSEGTGTDTQYF.

The rearrangement links TRBV30 to TRBJ1-5, with TRBD1 as a possible D gene (5 bases). The CDR3 has 15 residues. Per the germline V gene, CDR1 is GTSNPN and CDR2 is SVGIG (reference sequence). V gave up 0 bases and J gave up 5 bases, with 14 bases separating them. The CDR3: CAWSVSRQGHQPQHF. In DNA, the CDR3 is TGTGCCTGGAGTGTAAGTCGGCAGGGCCATCAGCCCCAGCATTTT.

This chain uses TRBV27 with TRBJ1-3; a weak D match, TRBD1 (6 bases). CDR3 length: 16 residues. The ends were cut back, 8 bases at V and 3 bases at J, with 20 bases in the middle. Germline CDR1 MNHEY, CDR2 SMNVEV (reference sequence). CDR3 in amino acids: CASGSLRGEVGNTIYF. The DNA of the CDR3 is TGTGCCAGCGGGTCCCTCAGGGGTGAGGTTGGAAACACCATATATTTT.

This clone has only one observation. This chain joins TRBV19 and TRBJ1-1; D not certain. Germline V lookup: CDR1 LNHDA, CDR2 SQIVND (reference sequence). The CDR3 consists of 13 residues. The V and J ends lost 2 bases and 10 bases respectively, with 14 bases between them. The CDR3 sequence: CASSIIVHRGAFF. The DNA for the CDR3 is TGTGCCAGTAGTATAATCGTACACCGCGGAGCTTTCTTT.

This clone was detected a few times. The chain recombines TRBV19 with TRBJ2-1; 8 positions match TRBD2. Germline loops: CDR1 LNHDA, CDR2 SQIVND (reference sequence). The J segment lost 6 bases and the V segment lost 5 bases, leaving 9 bases of the junction unmatched. CDR3 length: 15 amino acids. CDR3 sequence (DNA): TGTGCCAGTAGTTCCAACGGGGGGGCCTCCAATGAGCAGTTCTTC. Translating gives CASSSNGGASNEQFF.

The chain couples TRBV5-6 to TRBJ2-3, with 13 bases identical to TRBD2. Germline V CDR1 and CDR2: SGHDT, YYEEEE. Trimming at V came to 5 bases and at J to 2 bases, leaving 5 bases not matched to a gene. This CDR3 region has 16 residues. Here the CDR3 reads CASSRGLAGNTDTQYF. The DNA of the CDR3 is TGTGCCAGCAGTCGGGGACTAGCGGGGAACACAGATACGCAGTATTTT.

J is TRBJ1-3 and V is TRBV3-1 (or the pseudogene TRBV3-2), with TRBD1 matching over 8 bases. This CDR3 contains 14 residues. With V trimmed by 4 bases and J by 4 bases, 3 bases remained unmatched. Per the germline V gene, CDR1 is LGHDT and CDR2 is YNNKEL (reference sequence). The CDR3 here is CASSRDRRGNTIYF. The CDR3 DNA reads TGTGCCAGCAGCCGGGACAGGAGGGGAAACACCATATATTTT.

The rearrangement joins TRBV27 to TRBJ2-5, with 11 positions matching TRBD1. The CDR3 totals 15 residues. The germline CDR1 and CDR2 sequences are MNHEY and SMNVEV (reference sequence). The V segment lost 6 bases and the J segment 5 bases; nucleotides outside the gene matches: 8. Here the CDR3 DNA reads TGTGCCAGCAGGTCGGACAGGGGGCGGATCGAGACCCAGTACTTC. It yields the protein CASRSDRGRIETQYF.

J is TRBJ1-6 and V is TRBV11-2; 10 bases are shared with TRBD1. Germline CDR1 is SGHAT and CDR2 is FQNNGV. The V and J ends lost 0 bases and 7 bases, in that order; junction bases with no gene match: 3. The CDR3 runs 16 residues. The CDR3, as DNA: TGTGCCAGCAGCTTAGAGACAGGGGGCGAGAATTCACCCCTCCACTTT. This sequence encodes CASSLETGGENSPLHF.

The rearrangement uses TRBV2 and TRBJ2-5, with TRBD1 matching over 10 bases. This CDR3 region has 15 residues. From germline, CDR1 is SNHLY and CDR2 FYNNEI. Trimming removed 7 bases from V and 4 bases from J; junction bases left unmatched: 9. The CDR3 loop is CASMGTGAEGETQYF. CDR3 sequence (DNA): TGTGCCAGCATGGGGACAGGGGCCGAGGGAGAGACCCAGTACTTC.

This clone appeared once. The chain has TRBV18 and TRBJ2-1; D gene unclear. With 3 bases removed from V and 7 bases from J, the gap between germline ends came to 16 bases. Germline CDR1 reads KGHSH; CDR2 reads LQKENI. CDR3 length: 15 residues. The CDR3 DNA reads as TGTGCCAGCTCACCGAGCCGTGTCTTGCGGAATGAGCAGTTCTTC. This encodes CASSPSRVLRNEQFF.

The rearrangement joins TRBV23-1 to TRBJ1-5, with a possible D match to TRBD1 (6 bases). TRBV23-1 is annotated as an ORF whose role is uncertain. Deletions cut 8 bases from V and 4 bases from J, with 15 bases between. There are 14 residues in the CDR3. The CDR3 sequence is CASLIRGLNQPQHF. CDR3 DNA sequence: TGCGCCAGCCTAATCAGGGGTTTGAATCAGCCCCAGCATTTT.

This chain uses TRBV10-1 with TRBJ1-1; D unresolved. Trimming cost V 2 bases and J 3 bases, with 7 bases left between them. The CDR3 is made up of 13 amino acids. Germline CDR1 is WNHNN and CDR2 is SYGVQD (reference sequence). The CDR3 DNA is TGCGCCAGCAGTGAGGAGGGAGACACTGAAGCTTTCTTT. Translated: CASSEEGDTEAFF.

The genes are TRBV28 and TRBJ2-3; 7 positions match TRBD1. This CDR3 contains 16 residues. Germline V lookup: CDR1 MDHEN, CDR2 SYDVKM. V lost 4 bases, J lost 0 bases, and 7 bases stayed unmatched. The CDR3 nucleotides are TGTGCCAGCAGTTCGTGGACAGGTCGGAGCACAGATACGCAGTATTTT. It translates to CASSSWTGRSTDTQYF. The entire variable domain, with the rest obtained from reference TRBV28 and TRBJ2-3, is as follows: DVKVTQSSRYLVKRTGEKVFLECVQDMDHENMFWYRQDPGLGLRLIYFSYDVKMKEKGDIPEGYSVSREKKERFSLILESASTNQTSMYLCASSSWTGRSTDTQYFGPGTRLTVL.

The chain joins TRBV6-5 to TRBJ1-2, with D hard to call. CDR3 length: 14 amino acids. Germline loops: CDR1 MNHEY, CDR2 SVGAGI. The V end was cut by 6 bases, the J end by 4 bases, with 15 bases between. Here the CDR3 DNA reads TGTGCCAGCAGACAGACCGGCACCTCCTATGGCTACACCTTC. The encoded protein is CASRQTGTSYGYTF.

This chain joins TRBV12-3 or TRBV12-4 and TRBJ2-2; a weak D match, TRBD1 (6 bases). The ends were cut back, 1 base at V and 6 bases at J, with 6 bases in the middle. The CDR3 has 13 amino acids. For the CDR3, the DNA is TGTGCCAGCAGTTTAGGGACAGCCGGGGAGCTGTTTTTT. Its protein is CASSLGTAGELFF.